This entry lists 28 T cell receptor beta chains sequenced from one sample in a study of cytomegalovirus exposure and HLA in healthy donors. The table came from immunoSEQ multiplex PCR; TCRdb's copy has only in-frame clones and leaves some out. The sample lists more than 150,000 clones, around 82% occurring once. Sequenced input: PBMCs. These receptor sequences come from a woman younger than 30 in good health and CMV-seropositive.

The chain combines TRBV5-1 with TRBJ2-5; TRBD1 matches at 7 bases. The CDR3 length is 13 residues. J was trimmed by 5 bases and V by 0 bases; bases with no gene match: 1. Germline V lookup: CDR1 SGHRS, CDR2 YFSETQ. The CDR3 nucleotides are TGCGCCAGCAGCTTGGTGGGACAGGAGACCCAGTACTTC. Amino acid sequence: CASSLVGQETQYF.

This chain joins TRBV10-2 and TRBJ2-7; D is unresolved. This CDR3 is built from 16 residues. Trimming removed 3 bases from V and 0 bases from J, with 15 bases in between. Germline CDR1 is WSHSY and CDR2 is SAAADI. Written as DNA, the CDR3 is TGCGCCAGCAGTGAACTCGCAGTGGCGGCCTCCTACGAGCAGTACTTC. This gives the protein CASSELAVAASYEQYF.

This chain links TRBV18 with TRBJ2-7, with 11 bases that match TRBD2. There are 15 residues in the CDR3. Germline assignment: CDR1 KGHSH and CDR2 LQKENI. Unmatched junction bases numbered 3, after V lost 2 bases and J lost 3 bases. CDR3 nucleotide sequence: TGTGCCAGCTCACCAAATAGCGGGGGGGTCTACGAGCAGTACTTC. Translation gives CASSPNSGGVYEQYF. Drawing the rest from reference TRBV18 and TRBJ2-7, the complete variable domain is NAGVMQNPRHLVRRRGQEARLRCSPMKGHSHVYWYRQLPEEGLKFMVYLQKENIIDESGMPKERFSAEFPKEGPSILRIQQVVRGDSAAYFCASSPNSGGVYEQYFGPGTRLTVT.

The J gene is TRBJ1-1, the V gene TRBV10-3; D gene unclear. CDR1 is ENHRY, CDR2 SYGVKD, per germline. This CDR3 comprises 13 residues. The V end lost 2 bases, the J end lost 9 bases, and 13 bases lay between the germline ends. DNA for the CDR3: TGTGCCATCAGTGAGCCATTTTCGGGGAAAGCTTTCTTT. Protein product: CAISEPFSGKAFF.

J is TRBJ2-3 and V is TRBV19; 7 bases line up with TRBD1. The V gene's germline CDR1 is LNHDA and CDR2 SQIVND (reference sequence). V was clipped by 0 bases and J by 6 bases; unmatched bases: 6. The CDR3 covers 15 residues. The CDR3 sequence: CASSIDQTGQDTQYF. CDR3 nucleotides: TGTGCCAGTAGTATAGACCAGACAGGGCAGGATACGCAGTATTTT.

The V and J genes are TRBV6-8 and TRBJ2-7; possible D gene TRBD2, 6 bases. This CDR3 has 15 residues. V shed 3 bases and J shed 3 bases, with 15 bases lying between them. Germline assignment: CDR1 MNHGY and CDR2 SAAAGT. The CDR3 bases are TGTGCCAGCAGTTATAAGCTAGCGAAGGTCTACGAGCAGTACTTC. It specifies CASSYKLAKVYEQYF.

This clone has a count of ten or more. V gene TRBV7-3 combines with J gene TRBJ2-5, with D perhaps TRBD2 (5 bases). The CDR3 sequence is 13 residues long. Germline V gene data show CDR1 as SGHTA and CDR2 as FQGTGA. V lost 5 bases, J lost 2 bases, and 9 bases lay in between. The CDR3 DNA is TGTGCCAGCAGCGCGAGAGGGCAAGAGACCCAGTACTTC. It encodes CASSARGQETQYF.

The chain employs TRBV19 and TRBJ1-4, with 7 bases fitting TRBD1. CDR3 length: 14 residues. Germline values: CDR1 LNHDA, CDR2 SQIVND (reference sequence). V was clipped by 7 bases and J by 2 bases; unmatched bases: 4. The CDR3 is CASTPGQTNEKLFF. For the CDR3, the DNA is TGTGCCAGTACCCCGGGACAGACTAATGAAAAACTGTTTTTT.

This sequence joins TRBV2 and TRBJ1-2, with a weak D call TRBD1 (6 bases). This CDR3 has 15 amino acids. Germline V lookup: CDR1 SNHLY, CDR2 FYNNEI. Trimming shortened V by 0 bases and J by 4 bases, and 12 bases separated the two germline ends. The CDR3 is CASSEARGGAYGYTF. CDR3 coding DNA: TGTGCCAGCAGTGAAGCAAGGGGGGGCGCCTATGGCTACACCTTC.

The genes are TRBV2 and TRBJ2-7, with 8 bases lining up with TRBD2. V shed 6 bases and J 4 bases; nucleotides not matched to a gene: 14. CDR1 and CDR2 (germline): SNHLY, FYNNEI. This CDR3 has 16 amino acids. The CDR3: CASRAPGSGGQYEQYF. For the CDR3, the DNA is TGTGCCAGCAGGGCTCCTGGGTCGGGGGGGCAGTACGAGCAGTACTTC.

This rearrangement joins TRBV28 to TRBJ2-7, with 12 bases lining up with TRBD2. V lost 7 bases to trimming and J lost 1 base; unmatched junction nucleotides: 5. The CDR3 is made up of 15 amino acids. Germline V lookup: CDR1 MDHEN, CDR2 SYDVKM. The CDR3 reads CASTPTSGGSYEQYF. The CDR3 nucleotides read TGTGCCAGCACACCGACTAGCGGGGGTTCCTACGAGCAGTACTTC.

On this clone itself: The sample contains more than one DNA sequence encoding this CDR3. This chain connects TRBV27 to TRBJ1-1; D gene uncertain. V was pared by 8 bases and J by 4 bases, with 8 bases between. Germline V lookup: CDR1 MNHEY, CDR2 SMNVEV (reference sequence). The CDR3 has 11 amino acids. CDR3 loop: CASSRGTEAFF. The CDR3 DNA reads TGTGCCAGCTCCCGGGGCACTGAAGCTTTCTTT.

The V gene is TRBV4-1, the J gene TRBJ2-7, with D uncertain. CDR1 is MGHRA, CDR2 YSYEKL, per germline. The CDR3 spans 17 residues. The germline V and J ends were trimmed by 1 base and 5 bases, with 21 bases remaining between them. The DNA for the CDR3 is TGCGCCAGCAGCCAAGCTGAGCTCCGGGTTGGCGTAGACGAGCAGTACTTC. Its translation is CASSQAELRVGVDEQYF.

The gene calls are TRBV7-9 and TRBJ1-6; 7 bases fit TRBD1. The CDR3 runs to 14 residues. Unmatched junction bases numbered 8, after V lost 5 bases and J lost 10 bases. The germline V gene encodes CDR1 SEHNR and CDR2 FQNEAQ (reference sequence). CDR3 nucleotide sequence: TGTGCCAGCAGCGGGGCAGGGGGGCAATCACCCCTCCACTTT. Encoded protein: CASSGAGGQSPLHF.

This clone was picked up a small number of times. CDR3 amino acids: CASSSVPGGAWNEQFF. CDR3 in DNA: TGTGCCAGCAGCTCAGTCCCCGGGGGGGCCTGGAATGAGCAGTTCTTC. The chain is built from TRBV11-3 and TRBJ2-1; TRBD2 aligns across 8 bases. V gave up 4 bases and J gave up 7 bases; unmatched junction bases: 12. The CDR3 contains 16 residues. The germline CDR1 and CDR2 sequences are SGHNT and YENEEA.

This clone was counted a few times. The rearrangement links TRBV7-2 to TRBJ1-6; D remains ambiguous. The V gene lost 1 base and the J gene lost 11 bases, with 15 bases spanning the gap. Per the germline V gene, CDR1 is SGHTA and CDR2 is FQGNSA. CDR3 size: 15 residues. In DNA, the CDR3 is TGTGCCAGCAGCTTAGAGCGCCTAAGCGGGACACCCCTCCACTTT. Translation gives CASSLERLSGTPLHF.

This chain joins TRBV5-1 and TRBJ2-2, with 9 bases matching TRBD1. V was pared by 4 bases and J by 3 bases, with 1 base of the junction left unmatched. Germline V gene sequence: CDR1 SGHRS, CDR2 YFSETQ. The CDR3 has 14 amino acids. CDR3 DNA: TGCGCCAGCAGCGGGGACAGGGACACCGGGGAGCTGTTTTTT. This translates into CASSGDRDTGELFF. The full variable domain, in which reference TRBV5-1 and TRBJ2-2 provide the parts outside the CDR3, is KAGVTQTPRYLIKTRGQQVTLSCSPISGHRSVSWYQQTPGQGLQFLFEYFSETQRNKGNFPGRFSGRQFSNSRSEMNVSTLELGDSALYLCASSGDRDTGELFFGEGSRLTVL.

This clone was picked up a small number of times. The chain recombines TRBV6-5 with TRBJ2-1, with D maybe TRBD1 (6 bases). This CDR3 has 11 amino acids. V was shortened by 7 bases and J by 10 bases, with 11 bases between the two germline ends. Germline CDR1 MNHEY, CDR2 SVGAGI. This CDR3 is CASTKGTEQFF. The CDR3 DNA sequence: TGTGCCAGCACAAAGGGGACAGAGCAGTTCTTC.

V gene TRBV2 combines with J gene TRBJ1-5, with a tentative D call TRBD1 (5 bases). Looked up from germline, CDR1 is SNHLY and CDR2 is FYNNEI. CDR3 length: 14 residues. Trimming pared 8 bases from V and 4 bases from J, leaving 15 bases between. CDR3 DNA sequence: TGTGCCAGCTGGCGGGGCTTGGGAAATCAGCCCCAGCATTTT. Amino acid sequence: CASWRGLGNQPQHF.

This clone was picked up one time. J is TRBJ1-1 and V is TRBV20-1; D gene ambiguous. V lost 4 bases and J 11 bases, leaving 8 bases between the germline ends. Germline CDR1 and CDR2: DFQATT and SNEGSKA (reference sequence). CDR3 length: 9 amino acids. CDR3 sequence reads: CSAITRAFF. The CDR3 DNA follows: TGCAGTGCTATTACTAGGGCTTTCTTT.

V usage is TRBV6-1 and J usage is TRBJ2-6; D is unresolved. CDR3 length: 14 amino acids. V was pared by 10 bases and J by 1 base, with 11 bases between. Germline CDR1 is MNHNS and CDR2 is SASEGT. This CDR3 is CATRGSSGANVLTF. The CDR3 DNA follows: TGTGCCACCCGAGGTAGTTCTGGGGCCAACGTCCTGACTTTC.

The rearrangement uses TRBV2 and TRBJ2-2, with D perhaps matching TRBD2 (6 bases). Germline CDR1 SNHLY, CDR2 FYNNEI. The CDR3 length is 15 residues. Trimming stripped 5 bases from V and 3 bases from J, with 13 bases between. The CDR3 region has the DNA TGTGCCAGCAGTCAGGGAGGTACGGACACCGGGGAGCTGTTTTTT. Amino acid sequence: CASSQGGTDTGELFF.

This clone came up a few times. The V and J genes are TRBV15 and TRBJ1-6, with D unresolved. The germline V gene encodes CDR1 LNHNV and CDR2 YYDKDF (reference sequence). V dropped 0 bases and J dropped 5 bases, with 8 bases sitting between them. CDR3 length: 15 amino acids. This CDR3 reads CATSRETSDNSPLHF. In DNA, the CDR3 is TGTGCCACCAGCAGAGAAACCTCGGATAATTCACCCCTCCACTTT.

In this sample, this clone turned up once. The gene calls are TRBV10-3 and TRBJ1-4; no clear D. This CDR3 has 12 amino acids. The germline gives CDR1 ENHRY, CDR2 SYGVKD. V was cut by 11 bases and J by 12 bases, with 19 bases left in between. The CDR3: CASGEASGELFF. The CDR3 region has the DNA TGTGCCTCCGGTGAGGCCTCCGGGGAACTGTTTTTT.

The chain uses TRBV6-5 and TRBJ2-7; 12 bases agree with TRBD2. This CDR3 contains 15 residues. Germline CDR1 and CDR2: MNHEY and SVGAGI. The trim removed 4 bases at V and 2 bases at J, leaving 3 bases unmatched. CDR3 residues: CASSSLAGGTYEQYF. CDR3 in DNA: TGTGCCAGCAGTTCACTAGCGGGGGGAACCTACGAGCAGTACTTC.

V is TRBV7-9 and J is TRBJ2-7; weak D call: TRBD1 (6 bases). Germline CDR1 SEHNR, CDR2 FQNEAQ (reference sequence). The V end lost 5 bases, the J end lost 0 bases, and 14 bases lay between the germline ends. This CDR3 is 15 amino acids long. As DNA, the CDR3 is TGTGCCAGCAGCAATTACAGGGTTAGCTCCTACGAGCAGTACTTC. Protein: CASSNYRVSSYEQYF.

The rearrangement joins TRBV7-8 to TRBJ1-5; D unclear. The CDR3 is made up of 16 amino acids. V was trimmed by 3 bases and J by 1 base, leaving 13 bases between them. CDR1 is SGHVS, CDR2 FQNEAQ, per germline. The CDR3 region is CASSFLSGESNQPQHF. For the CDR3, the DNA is TGTGCCAGCAGCTTCCTCAGTGGGGAGAGCAATCAGCCCCAGCATTTT.

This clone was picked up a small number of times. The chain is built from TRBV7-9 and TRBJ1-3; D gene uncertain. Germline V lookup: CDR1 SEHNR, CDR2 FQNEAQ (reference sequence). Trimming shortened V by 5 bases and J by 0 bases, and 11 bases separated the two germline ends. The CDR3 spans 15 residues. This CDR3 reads CASSVSESSGNTIYF. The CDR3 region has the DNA TGTGCCAGCAGCGTTAGCGAGTCCTCTGGAAACACCATATATTTT.